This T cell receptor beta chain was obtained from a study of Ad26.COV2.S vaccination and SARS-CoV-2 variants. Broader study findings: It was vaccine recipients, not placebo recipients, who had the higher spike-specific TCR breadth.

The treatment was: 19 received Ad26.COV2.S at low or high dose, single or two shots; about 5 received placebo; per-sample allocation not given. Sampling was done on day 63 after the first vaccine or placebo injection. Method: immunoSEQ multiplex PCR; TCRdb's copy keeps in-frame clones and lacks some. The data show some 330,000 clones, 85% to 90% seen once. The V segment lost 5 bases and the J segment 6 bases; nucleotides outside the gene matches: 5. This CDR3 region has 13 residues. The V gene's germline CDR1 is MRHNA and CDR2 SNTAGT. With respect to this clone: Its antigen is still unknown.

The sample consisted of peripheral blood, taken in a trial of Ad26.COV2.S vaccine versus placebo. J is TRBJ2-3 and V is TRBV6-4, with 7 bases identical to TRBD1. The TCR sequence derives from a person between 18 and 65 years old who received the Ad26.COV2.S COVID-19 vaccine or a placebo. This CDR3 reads CASSSTGSDTQYF. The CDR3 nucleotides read TGTGCCAGCAGTTCGACAGGGTCCGATACGCAGTATTTT.